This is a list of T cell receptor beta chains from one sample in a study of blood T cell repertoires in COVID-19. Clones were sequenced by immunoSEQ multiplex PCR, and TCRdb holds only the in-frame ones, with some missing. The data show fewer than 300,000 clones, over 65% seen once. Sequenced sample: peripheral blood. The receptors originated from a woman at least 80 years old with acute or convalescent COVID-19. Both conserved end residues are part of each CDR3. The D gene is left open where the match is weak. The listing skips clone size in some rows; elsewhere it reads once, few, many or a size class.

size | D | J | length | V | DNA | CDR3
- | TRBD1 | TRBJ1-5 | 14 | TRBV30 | TGTGCCTGGAGCAGGACAGGGTACCTAACAGCCCAGCATTTT | CAWSRTGYLTAQHF
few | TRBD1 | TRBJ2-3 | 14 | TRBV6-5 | TGTGCCAGCATGAGGGGGCTCGGCACAGATACGCAGTATTTT | CASMRGLGTDTQYF
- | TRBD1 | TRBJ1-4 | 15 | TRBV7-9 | TGTGCCAGCAGCCCGGGACAGGCAACTAATGAAAAACTGTTTTTT | CASSPGQATNEKLFF
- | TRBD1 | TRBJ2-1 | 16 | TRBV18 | TGTGCCAGCTCACTTACAGGGGCCGGAGAGCCCAATGAGCAGTTCTTC | CASSLTGAGEPNEQFF
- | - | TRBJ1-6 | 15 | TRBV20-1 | TGCAGTGCTAGTATGGGGAGCTCCTATAATTCACCCCTCCACTTT | CSASMGSSYNSPLHF
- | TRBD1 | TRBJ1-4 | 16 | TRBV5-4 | TGTGCCAGCAGCTTTCGTCGCGGGACAGGGGGGGAAAAACTGTTTTTT | CASSFRRGTGGEKLFF
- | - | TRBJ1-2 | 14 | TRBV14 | TGTGCCAGCAGCCAGCAGTGGGGGCTGGGAGGCTACACCTTC | CASSQQWGLGGYTF
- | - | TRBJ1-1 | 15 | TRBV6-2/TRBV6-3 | TGTGCCAGCAACCCCAGGGATATCGGAAGCACTGAAGCTTTCTTT | CASNPRDIGSTEAFF
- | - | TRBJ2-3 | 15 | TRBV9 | TGTGCCAGCAGCGTAAGGGGGACGAACCCAGATACGCAGTATTTT | CASSVRGTNPDTQYF
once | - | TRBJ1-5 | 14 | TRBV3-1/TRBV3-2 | TGTGCCAGCAGCCAAGGGCAGGCCAATCAGCCCCAGCATTTT | CASSQGQANQPQHF
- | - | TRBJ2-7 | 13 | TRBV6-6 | TGTGCCAGCAGTTCAGGGATTTACTACGAGCAGTACTTC | CASSSGIYYEQYF
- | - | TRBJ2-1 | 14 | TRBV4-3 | TGCGCCAGCAGCCCAAAGTTGGGCGTCCATGAGCAGTTCTTC | CASSPKLGVHEQFF
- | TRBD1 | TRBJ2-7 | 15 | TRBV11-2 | TGTGCCAGCAGCCCAGGGACAGGGGGAACATACGAGCAGTACTTC | CASSPGTGGTYEQYF
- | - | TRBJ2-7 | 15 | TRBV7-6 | TGTGCCAGCAGCTTAGCACAGGGGGGGTCCTACGAGCAGTACTTC | CASSLAQGGSYEQYF
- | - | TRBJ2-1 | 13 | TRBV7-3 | TGTGCCAGCAGCCTTGACAGGTACAATGAGCAGTTCTTC | CASSLDRYNEQFF
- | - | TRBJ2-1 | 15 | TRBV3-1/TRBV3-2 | TGTGCCAGCGGTTATATCCAGGGATGGGCCAATGAGCAGTTCTTC | CASGYIQGWANEQFF
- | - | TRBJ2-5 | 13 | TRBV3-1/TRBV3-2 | TGTGCCAGCAGCCACCTGGGGGGAGAGACCCAGTACTTC | CASSHLGGETQYF
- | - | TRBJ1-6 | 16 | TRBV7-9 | TGTGCCAGCAGCTTAGATACCAGTCCCCTTAATTCACCCCTCCACTTT | CASSLDTSPLNSPLHF
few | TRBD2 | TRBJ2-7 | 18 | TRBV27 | TGTGCCAGCAGTCCCCTTAGATTAGCGGGAGTGGTAAGCTACGAGCAGTACTTC | CASSPLRLAGVVSYEQYF
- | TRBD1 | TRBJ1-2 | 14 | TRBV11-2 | TGTGCCAGCAGCCCTGGACAGGGGAACTATGGCTACACCTTC | CASSPGQGNYGYTF
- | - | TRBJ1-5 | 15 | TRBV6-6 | TGTGCCAGCACACCCCAGGGTTTTAGCAATCAGCCCCAGCATTTT | CASTPQGFSNQPQHF
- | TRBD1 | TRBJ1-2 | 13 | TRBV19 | TGTGCCAGTAGTGGGACAGGCGGCTATGGCTACACCTTC | CASSGTGGYGYTF
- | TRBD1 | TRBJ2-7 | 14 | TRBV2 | TGTGCCAGCCAAGGACAGGGGGCTATCTACGAGCAGTACTTC | CASQGQGAIYEQYF
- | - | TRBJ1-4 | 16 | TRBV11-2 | TGTGCCAGCAGCTTAGGGTCTCGGGGTCGTGATGAAAAACTGTTTTTT | CASSLGSRGRDEKLFF
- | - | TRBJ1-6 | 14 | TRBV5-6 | TGTGCCAGCAGCTTAAGGGGAAATAATTCACCCCTCCACTTT | CASSLRGNNSPLHF
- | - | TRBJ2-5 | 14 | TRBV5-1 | TGCGCCAGCGGGTCCCAACAGATTCAAGAGACCCAGTACTTC | CASGSQQIQETQYF
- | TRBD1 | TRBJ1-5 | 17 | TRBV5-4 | TGTGCCAGCAGCTCCCAGGGACAGGGTAAGGCCAATCAGCCCCAGCATTTT | CASSSQGQGKANQPQHF
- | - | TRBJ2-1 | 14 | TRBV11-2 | TGTGCCAGCAGCTTACGCAGGCAGGGAGGTGAGCAGTTCTTC | CASSLRRQGGEQFF
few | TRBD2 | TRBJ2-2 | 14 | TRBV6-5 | TGTGCCACCGCGGGGGGCCCCGGGACCGGGGAGCTGTTTTTT | CATAGGPGTGELFF
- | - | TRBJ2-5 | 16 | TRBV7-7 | TGTGCCAGCAGCTTAGGGGGGGACAGCCCTCAAGAGACCCAGTACTTC | CASSLGGDSPQETQYF
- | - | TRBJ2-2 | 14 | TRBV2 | TGTGCCAGCAGTGATGCAGGGATAGGCGGGGAGCTGTTTTTT | CASSDAGIGGELFF
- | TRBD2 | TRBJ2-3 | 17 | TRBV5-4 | TGTGCCAGCAGCTTGGAGGGATCAGCGGGAGGGCGAAATACGCAGTATTTT | CASSLEGSAGGRNTQYF
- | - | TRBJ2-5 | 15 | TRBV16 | TGTGCCAGCAGCCAATCTTACAGGCCACCAGAGACCCAGTACTTC | CASSQSYRPPETQYF
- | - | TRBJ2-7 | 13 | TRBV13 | TGTGCCAGCAGCTTCTCGACAGACTACGAGCAGTACTTC | CASSFSTDYEQYF
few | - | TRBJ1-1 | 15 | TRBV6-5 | TGTGCCAGCAGTTACTCGAACAGGGTTGGCACTGAAGCTTTCTTT | CASSYSNRVGTEAFF
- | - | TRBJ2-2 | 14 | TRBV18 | TGTGCCAGCTCAGCCCAGAAGAACACCGGGGAGCTGTTTTTT | CASSAQKNTGELFF
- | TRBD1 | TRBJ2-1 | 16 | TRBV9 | TGTGCCAGCAGCGTAGGAGGGGGCCTGATGGGGAATGAGCAGTTCTTC | CASSVGGGLMGNEQFF
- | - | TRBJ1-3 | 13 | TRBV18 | TGTGCCAGCTCACCCAACTCTGGAAACACCATATATTTT | CASSPNSGNTIYF
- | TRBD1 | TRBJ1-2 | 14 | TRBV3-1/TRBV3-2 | TGTGCCAGCAGCCAAAGCGCAGGGGGCCTTGGCTACACCTTC | CASSQSAGGLGYTF
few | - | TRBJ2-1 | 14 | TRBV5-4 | TGTGCCAGCAGCAACAGACTAGTGTCAGATGAGCAGTTCTTC | CASSNRLVSDEQFF
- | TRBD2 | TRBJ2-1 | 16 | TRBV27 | TGTGCCAGCAGTTTAAGGACTAGCGGGAGGTACGATGAGCAGTTCTTC | CASSLRTSGRYDEQFF
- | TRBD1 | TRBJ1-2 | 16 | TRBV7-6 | TGTGCCAGCAGCTCCGGGACAGCTGATCTTAACTATGGCTACACCTTC | CASSSGTADLNYGYTF
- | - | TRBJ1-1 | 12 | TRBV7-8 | TGTGCCAGCAGCTTCTTGCGCACTGAAGCTTTCTTT | CASSFLRTEAFF
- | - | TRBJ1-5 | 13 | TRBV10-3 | TGTGCCATCAGTCCGGACGGGGATCAGCCCCAGCATTTT | CAISPDGDQPQHF
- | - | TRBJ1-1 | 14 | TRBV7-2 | TGTGCCAGCAGCTTCCCCGAGTCAGGGCAGGTCGCTTTCTTT | CASSFPESGQVAFF
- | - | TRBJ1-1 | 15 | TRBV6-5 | TGTGCCAGCAGTTACTCGAAATACAGGGACACTGAAGCTTTCTTT | CASSYSKYRDTEAFF
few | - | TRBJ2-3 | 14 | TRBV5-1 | TGCGCCAGCAGCTTGGGCCAGGCAGGAGATACGCAGTATTTT | CASSLGQAGDTQYF
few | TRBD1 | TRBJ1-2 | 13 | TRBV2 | TGTGCCAGCAGTCGGGACAGGGGGCCCGGCTACACCTTC | CASSRDRGPGYTF
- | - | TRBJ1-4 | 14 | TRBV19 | TGTGCCAGTAGTACAGGGGCCCTTGGTGAAAAACTGTTTTTT | CASSTGALGEKLFF